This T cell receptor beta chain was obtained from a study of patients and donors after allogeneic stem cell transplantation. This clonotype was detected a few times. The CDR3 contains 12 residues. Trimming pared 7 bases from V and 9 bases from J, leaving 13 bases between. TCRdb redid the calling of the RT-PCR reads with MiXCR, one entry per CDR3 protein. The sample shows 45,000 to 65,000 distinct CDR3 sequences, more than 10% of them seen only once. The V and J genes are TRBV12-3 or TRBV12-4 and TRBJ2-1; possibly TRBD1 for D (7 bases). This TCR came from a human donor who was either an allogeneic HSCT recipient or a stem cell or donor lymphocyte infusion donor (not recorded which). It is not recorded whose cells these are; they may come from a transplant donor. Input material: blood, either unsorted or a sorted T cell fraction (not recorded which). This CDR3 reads CASNRQGGEQFF. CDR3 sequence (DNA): TGTGCCAGCAACCGACAGGGAGGTGAGCAGTTCTTC.